This TCR beta chain was found in a study of beta chain features in type 1 diabetes. Study summary: In age, gender and cell yields, patients were similar to healthy donors.

Investigators reverse transcribed all isolated RNA, so they sequenced expressed TCRB transcripts. Produced via immunoSEQ multiplex PCR; TCRdb's table is partial and in-frame only. The sample includes under 400,000 clones, roughly 13% of them seen just once. By way of CD45RO/CCR7/CD25/CD127/CD95/CD27, the CD4+ regulatory, stem cell-like memory, central memory and naive cells were sorted. The CDR3 has 16 residues. Germline V gives CDR1 SGHTA, CDR2 FQGNSA. Trimming removed 2 bases from V and 0 bases from J; junction bases left unmatched: 4. The V gene is TRBV7-2, the J gene TRBJ1-5; TRBD1 agrees at 7 bases. The clonotype originates from a man younger than 30 in good health. Sequencing was carried out using naive CD4+ T cells from blood. CDR3 region: CASSLLQGYSNQPQHF. The CDR3 DNA is TGTGCCAGCAGCTTATTACAGGGGTATAGCAATCAGCCCCAGCATTTT.